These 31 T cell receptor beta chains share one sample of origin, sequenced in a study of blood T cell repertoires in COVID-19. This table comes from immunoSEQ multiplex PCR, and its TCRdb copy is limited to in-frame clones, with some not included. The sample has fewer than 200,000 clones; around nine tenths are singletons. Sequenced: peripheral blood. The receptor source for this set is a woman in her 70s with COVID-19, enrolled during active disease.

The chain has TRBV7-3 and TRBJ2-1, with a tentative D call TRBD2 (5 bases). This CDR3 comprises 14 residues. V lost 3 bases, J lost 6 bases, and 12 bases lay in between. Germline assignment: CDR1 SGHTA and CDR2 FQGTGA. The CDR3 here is CASSFTSGANEQFF. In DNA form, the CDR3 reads TGTGCCAGCAGCTTCACTAGTGGAGCCAATGAGCAGTTCTTC.

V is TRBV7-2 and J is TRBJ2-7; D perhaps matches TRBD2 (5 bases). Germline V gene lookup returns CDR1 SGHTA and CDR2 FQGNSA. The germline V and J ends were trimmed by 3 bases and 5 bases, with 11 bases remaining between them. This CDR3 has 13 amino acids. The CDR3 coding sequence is TGTGCCAGCAGCTTTACGGGGAAAAACGAGCAGTACTTC. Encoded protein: CASSFTGKNEQYF.

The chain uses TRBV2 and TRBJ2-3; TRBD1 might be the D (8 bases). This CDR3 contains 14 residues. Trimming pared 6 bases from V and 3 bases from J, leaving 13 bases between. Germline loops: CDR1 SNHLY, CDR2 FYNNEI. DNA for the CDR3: TGTGCCAGCAGAGCACAGGGGGGGACAGATACGCAGTATTTT. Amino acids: CASRAQGGTDTQYF.

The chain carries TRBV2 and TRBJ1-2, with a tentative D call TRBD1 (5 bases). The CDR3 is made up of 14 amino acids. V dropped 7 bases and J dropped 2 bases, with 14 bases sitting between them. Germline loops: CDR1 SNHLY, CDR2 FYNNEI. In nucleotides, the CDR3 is TGTGCCAGCATTATCCAGACAGCCAACTATGGCTACACCTTC. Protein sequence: CASIIQTANYGYTF.

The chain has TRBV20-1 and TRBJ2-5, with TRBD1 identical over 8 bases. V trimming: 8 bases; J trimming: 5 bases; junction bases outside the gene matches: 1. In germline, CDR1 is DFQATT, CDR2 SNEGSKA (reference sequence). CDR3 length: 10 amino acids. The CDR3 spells CSTGGETQYF. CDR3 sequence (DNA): TGCAGTACAGGGGGTGAGACCCAGTACTTC.

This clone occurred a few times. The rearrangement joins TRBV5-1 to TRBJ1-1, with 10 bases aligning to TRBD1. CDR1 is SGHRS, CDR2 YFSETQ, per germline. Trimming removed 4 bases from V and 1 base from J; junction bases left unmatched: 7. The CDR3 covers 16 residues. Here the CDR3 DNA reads TGCGCCAGCAGCCCCGGACAGGGGGGACCGAACACTGAAGCTTTCTTT. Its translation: CASSPGQGGPNTEAFF.

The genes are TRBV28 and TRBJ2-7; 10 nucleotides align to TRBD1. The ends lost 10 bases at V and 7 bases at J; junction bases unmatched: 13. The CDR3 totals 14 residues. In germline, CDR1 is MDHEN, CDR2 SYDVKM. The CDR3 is CATVQGDRGGEQYF. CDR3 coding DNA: TGTGCCACAGTCCAGGGGGACAGGGGTGGGGAGCAGTACTTC.

CDR3 sequence reads: CASSLVAQVGYNEQFF. CDR3 DNA: TGTGCCAGCAGCTTAGTCGCACAGGTCGGGTACAATGAGCAGTTCTTC. V and J are TRBV7-9 and TRBJ2-1, with TRBD1 as a possible D gene (5 bases). V gave up 1 base and J gave up 4 bases, with 14 bases separating them. Per germline, CDR1 SEHNR and CDR2 FQNEAQ (reference sequence). This CDR3 contains 16 residues.

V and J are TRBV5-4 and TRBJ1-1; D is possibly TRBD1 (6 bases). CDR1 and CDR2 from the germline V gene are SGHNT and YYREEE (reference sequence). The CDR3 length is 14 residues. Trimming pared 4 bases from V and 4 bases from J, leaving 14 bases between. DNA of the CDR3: TGTGCCAGCAGCACCGGGGGGGCTGGCACTGAAGCTTTCTTT. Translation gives CASSTGGAGTEAFF. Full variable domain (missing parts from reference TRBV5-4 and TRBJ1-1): ETGVTQSPTHLIKTRGQQVTLRCSSQSGHNTVSWYQQALGQGPQFIFQYYREEENGRGNFPPRFSGLQFPNYSSELNVNALELDDSALYLCASSTGGAGTEAFFGQGTRLTVV.

The CDR3 spells CAIGGAQETQYF. In DNA, the CDR3 is TGTGCCATCGGAGGCGCCCAAGAGACCCAGTACTTC. The rearrangement uses TRBV6-6 and TRBJ2-5; D may be TRBD2 (5 bases). CDR1 MNHNY and CDR2 SVGAGI come from the germline V gene (reference sequence). The CDR3 has 12 residues. Trimming cost V 10 bases and J 1 base, with 10 bases left between them.

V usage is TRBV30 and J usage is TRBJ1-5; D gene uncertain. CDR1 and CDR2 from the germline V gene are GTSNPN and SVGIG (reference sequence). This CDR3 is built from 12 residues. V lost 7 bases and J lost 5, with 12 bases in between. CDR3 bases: TGTGCCTCGGAGGGTCCCGATCAGCCCCAGCATTTT. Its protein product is CASEGPDQPQHF.

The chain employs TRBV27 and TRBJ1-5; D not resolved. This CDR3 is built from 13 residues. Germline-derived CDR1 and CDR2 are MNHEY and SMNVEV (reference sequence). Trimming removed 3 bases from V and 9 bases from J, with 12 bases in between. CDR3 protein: CASSLSVGWPQHF. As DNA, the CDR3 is TGTGCCAGCAGTTTGTCAGTCGGGTGGCCCCAGCATTTT.

The CDR3 DNA is TGTGCCACCAGCCTCGCGGGGGGTGGGGGCTACACCTTC. It codes for CATSLAGGGGYTF. The V call is TRBV15, the J call TRBJ1-2, with a tentative D call TRBD1 (5 bases). The germline CDR1 and CDR2 sequences are LNHNV and YYDKDF (reference sequence). CDR3 length equals 13 residues. Trimming shortened V by 5 bases and J by 8 bases, and 15 bases separated the two germline ends.

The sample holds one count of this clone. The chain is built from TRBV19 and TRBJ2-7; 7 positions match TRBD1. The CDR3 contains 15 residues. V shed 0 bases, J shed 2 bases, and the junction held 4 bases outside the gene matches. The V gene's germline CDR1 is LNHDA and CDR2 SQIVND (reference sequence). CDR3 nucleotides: TGTGCCAGTAGTATAGATGGGACAGCCCCCTACGAGCAGTACTTC. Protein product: CASSIDGTAPYEQYF.

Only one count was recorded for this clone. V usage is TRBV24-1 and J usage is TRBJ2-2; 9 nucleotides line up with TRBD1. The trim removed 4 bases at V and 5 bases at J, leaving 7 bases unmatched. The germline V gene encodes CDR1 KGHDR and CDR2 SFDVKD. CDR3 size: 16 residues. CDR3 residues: CATSDIQGAGTGELFF. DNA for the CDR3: TGTGCCACCAGTGACATACAGGGGGCAGGTACCGGGGAGCTGTTTTTT.

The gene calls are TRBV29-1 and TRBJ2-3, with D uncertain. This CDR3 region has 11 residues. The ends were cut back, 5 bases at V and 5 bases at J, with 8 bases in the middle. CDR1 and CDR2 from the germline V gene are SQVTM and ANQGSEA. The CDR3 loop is CSVKGGDTQYF. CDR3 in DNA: TGCAGCGTTAAAGGCGGAGATACGCAGTATTTT.

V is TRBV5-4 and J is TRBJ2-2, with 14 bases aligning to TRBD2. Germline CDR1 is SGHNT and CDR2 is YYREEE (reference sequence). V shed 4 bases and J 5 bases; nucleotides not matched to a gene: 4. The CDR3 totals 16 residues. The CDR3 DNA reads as TGTGCCAGCAGCAATGGACTAGCGGGAGGAACCGGGGAGCTGTTTTTT. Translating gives CASSNGLAGGTGELFF.

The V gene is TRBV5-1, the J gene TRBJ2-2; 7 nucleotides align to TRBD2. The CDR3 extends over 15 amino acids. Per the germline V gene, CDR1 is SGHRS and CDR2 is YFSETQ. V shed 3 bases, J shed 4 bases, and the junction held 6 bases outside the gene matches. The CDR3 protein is CASSSQERGTGELFF. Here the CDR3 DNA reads TGCGCCAGCAGCTCGCAGGAGCGGGGCACCGGGGAGCTGTTTTTT.

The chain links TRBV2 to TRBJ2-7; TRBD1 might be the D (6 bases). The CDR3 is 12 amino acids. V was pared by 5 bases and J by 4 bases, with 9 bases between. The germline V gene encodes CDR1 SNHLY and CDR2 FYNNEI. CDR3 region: CASSLDRYEQYF. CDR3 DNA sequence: TGTGCCAGCAGTTTGGACAGATACGAGCAGTACTTC.

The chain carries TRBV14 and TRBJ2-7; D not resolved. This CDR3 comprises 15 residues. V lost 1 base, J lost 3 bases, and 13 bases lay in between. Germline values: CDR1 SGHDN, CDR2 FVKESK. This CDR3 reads CASSQGALLLYEQYF. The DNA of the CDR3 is TGTGCCAGCAGCCAAGGGGCCCTCCTCCTCTACGAGCAGTACTTC.

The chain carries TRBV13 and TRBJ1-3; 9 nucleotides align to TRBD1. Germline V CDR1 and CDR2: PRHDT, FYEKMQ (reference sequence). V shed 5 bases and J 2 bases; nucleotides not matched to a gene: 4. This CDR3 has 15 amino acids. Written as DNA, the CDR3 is TGTGCCAGCAGCATGAACAGGGGGCCTGGAAACACCATATATTTT. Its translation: CASSMNRGPGNTIYF.

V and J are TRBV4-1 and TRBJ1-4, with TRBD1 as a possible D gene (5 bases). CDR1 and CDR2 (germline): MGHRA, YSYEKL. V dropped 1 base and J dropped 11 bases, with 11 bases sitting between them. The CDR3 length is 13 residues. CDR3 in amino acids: CASSQVPEGKLFF. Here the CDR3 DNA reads TGCGCCAGCAGCCAAGTCCCGGAGGGGAAACTGTTTTTT.

CDR3 residues: CASSQDTSRTYEQYF. The CDR3 DNA reads as TGTGCCAGCAGCCAAGACACTAGCAGAACCTACGAGCAGTACTTC. J is TRBJ2-7 and V is TRBV3-1 (or the pseudogene TRBV3-2); tentative D call: TRBD2 (6 bases). The germline V and J ends were trimmed by 0 bases and 2 bases, with 11 bases remaining between them. The germline CDR1 and CDR2 sequences are LGHDT and YNNKEL (reference sequence). The CDR3 extends over 15 amino acids.

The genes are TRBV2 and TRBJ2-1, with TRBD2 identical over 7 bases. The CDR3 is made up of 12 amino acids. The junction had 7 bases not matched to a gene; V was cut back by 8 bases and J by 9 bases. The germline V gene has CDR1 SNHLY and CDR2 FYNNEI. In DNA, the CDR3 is TGTGCCAGCCGAGGGCTAGCGGCTGAGCAGTTCTTC. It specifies CASRGLAAEQFF.

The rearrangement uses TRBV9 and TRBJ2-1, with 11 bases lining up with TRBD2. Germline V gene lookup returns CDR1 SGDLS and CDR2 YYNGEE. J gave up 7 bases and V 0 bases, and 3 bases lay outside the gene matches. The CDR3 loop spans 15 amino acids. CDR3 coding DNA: TGTGCCAGCAGCGTAGGGCTAGCGGGAGGTAATGAGCAGTTCTTC. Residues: CASSVGLAGGNEQFF.

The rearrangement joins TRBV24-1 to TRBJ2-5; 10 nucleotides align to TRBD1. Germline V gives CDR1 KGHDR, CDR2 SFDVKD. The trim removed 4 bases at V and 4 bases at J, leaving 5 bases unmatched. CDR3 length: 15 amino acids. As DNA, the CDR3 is TGTGCCACCAGTGAGACGGGACAGGGGAGAGAGACCCAGTACTTC. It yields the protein CATSETGQGRETQYF.

The chain's CDR3 is CASSELGLGGNIQYF. Here the CDR3 DNA reads TGTGCCAGCAGCGAACTGGGCCTTGGAGGAAACATTCAGTACTTC. The V gene is TRBV9, the J gene TRBJ2-4; weak D call: TRBD2 (5 bases). The V end lost 3 bases, the J end lost 6 bases, and 16 bases lay between the germline ends. The CDR3 loop spans 15 amino acids. CDR1 and CDR2 (germline): SGDLS, YYNGEE. The variable domain in full, with the rest retrieved from reference TRBV9 and TRBJ2-4, is DSGVTQTPKHLITATGQRVTLRCSPRSGDLSVYWYQQSLDQGLQFLIQYYNGEERAKGNILERFSAQQFPDLHSELNLSSLELGDSALYFCASSELGLGGNIQYFGAGTRLSVL.

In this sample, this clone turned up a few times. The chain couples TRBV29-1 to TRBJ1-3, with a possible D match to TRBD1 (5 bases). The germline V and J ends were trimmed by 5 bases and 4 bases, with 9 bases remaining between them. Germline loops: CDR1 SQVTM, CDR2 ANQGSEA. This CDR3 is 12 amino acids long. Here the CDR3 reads CSVIQGGNTIYF. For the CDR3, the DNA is TGCAGCGTTATCCAGGGAGGAAACACCATATATTTT.

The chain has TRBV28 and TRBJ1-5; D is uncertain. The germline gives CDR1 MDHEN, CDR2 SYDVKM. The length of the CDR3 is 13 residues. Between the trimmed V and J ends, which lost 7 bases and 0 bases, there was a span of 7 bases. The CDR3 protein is CASKSVSNQPQHF. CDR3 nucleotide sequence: TGTGCCAGCAAATCCGTTAGCAATCAGCCCCAGCATTTT.

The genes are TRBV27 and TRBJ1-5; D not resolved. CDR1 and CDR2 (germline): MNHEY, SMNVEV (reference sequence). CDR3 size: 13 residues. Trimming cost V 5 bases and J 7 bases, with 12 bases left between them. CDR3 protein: CASSLKFGQPQHF. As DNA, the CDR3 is TGTGCCAGCAGTCTGAAATTCGGGCAGCCCCAGCATTTT.

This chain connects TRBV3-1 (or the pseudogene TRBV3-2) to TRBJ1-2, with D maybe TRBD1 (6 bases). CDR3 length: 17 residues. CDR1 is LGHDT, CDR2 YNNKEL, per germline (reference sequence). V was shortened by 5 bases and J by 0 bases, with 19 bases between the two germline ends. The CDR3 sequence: CASSSHLGAGTNYGYTF. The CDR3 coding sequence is TGTGCCAGCAGCTCACACCTGGGGGCAGGGACTAACTATGGCTACACCTTC.